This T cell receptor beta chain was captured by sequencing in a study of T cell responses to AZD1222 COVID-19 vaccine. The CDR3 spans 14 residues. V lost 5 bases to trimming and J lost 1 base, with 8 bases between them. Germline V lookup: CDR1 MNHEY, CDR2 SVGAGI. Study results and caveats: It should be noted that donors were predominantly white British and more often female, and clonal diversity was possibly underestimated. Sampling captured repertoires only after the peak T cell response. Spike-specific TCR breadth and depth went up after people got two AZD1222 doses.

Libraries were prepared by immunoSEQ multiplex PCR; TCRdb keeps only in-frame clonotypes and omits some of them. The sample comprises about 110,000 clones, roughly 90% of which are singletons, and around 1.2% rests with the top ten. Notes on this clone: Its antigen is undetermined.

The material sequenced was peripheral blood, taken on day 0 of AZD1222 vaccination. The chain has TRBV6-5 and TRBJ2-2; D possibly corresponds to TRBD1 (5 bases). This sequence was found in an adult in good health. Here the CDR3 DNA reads TGTGCCAGCAGTCCTACAGGGAACACCGGGGAGCTGTTTTTT. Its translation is CASSPTGNTGELFF.